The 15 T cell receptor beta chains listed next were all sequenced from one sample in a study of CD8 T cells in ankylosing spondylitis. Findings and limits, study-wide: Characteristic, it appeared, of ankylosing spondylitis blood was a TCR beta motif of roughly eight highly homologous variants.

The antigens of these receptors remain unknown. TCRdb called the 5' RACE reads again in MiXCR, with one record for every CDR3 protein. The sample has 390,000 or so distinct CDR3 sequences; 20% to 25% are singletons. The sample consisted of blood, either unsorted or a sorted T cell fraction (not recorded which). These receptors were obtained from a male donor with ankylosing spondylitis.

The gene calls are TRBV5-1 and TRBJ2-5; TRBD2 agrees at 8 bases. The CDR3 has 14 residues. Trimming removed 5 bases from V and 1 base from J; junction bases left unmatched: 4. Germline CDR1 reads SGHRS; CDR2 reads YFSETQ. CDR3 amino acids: CASRISGVQETQYF. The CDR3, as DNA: TGCGCCAGCAGAATTAGCGGGGTCCAAGAGACCCAGTACTTC. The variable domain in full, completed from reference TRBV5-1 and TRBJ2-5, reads KAGVTQTPRYLIKTRGQQVTLSCSPISGHRSVSWYQQTPGQGLQFLFEYFSETQRNKGNFPGRFSGRQFSNSRSEMNVSTLELGDSALYLCASRISGVQETQYFGPGTRLLVL.

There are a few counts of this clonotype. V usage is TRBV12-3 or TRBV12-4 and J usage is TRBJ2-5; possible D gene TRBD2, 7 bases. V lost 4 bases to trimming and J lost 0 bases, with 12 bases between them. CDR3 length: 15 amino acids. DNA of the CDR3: TGTGCCAGCAGTTGGGAGGGGGGGTACCAAGAGACCCAGTACTTC. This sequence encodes CASSWEGGYQETQYF.

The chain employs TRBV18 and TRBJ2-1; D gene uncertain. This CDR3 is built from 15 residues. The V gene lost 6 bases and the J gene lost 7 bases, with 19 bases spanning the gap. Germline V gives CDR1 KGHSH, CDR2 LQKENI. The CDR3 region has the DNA TGTGCCAGCTCGTCCCGAACAGTCTCCTTGAATGAGCAGTTCTTC. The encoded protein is CASSSRTVSLNEQFF.

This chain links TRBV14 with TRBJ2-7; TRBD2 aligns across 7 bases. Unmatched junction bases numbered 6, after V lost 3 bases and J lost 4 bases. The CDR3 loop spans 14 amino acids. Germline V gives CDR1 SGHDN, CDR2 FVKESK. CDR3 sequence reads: CASSQAGETYEQYF. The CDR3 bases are TGTGCCAGCAGCCAGGCGGGAGAGACGTACGAGCAGTACTTC. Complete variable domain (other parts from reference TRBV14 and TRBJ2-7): EAGVTQFPSHSVIEKGQTVTLRCDPISGHDNLYWYRRVMGKEIKFLLHFVKESKQDESGMPNNRFLAERTGGTYSTLKVQPAELEDSGVYFCASSQAGETYEQYFGPGTRLTVT.

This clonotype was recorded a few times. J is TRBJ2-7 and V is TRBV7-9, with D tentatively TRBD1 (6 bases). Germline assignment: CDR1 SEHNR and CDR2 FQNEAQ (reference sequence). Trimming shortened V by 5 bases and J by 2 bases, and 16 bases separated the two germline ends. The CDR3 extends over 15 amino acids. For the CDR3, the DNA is TGTGCCAGCAGCCGTACAGGGTATCGAACCTACGAGCAGTACTTC. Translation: CASSRTGYRTYEQYF.

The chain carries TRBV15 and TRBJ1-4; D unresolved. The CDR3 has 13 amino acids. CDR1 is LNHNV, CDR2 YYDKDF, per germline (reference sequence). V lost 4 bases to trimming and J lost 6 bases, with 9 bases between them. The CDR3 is CATSTPYDEKLFF. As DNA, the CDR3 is TGTGCCACCAGCACCCCTTACGATGAAAAACTGTTTTTT.

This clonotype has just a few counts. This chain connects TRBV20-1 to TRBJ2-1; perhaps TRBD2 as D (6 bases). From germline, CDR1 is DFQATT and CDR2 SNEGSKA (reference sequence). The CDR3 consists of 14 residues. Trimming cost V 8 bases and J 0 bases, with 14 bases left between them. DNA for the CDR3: TGCAGTCCAACCGGGACTCTCTCCTACAATGAGCAGTTCTTC. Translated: CSPTGTLSYNEQFF.

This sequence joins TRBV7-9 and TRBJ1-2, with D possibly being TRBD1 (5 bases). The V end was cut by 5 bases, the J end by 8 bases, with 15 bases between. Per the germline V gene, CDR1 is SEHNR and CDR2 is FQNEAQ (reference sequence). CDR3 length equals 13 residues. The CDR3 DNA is TGTGCCAGCAGCATCGGTACAGGAGGAGGCTACACCTTC. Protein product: CASSIGTGGGYTF.

The CDR3 sequence is CASSMRGSRTDTQYF. The CDR3 DNA is TGTGCCAGTAGTATGAGGGGCAGCCGCACAGATACGCAGTATTTT. The rearrangement uses TRBV19 and TRBJ2-3; the D call may be TRBD1 or TRBD2 (5 bases each). V gave up 3 bases and J gave up 1 base, with 11 bases separating them. Looked up from germline, CDR1 is LNHDA and CDR2 is SQIVND (reference sequence). This CDR3 contains 15 residues.

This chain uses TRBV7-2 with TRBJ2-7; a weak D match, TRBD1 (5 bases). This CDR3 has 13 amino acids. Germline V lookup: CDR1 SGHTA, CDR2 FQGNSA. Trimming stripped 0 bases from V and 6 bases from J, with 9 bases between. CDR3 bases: TGTGCCAGCAGCTTAGCGGCAGGGTTCGAGCAGTACTTC. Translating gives CASSLAAGFEQYF.

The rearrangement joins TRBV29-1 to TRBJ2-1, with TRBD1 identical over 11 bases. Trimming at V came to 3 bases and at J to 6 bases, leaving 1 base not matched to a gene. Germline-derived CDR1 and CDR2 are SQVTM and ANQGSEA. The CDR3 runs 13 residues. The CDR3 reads CSVEDRGPNEQFF. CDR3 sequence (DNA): TGCAGCGTTGAGGACAGGGGGCCCAATGAGCAGTTCTTC.

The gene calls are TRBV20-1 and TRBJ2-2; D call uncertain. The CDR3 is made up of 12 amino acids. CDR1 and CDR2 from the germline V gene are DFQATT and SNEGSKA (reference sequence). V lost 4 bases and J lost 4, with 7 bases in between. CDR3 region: CSAKRLTGELFF. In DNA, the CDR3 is TGCAGTGCTAAGAGGCTCACCGGGGAGCTGTTTTTT.

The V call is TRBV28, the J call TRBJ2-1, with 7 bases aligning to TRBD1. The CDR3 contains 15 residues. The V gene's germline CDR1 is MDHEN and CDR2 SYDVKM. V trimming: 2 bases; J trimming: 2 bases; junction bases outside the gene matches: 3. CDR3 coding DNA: TGTGCCAGCAGTTTAAGGGACAGTACCTACAATGAGCAGTTCTTC. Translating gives CASSLRDSTYNEQFF.

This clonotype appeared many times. The CDR3 DNA sequence: TGCGCCAGCAGCAAAGGACGGGGCACAGATACGCAGTATTTT. As protein: CASSKGRGTDTQYF. The chain uses TRBV5-1 and TRBJ2-3; D gene unclear. This CDR3 has 14 residues. Germline assignment: CDR1 SGHRS and CDR2 YFSETQ. The germline V and J ends were trimmed by 4 bases and 1 base, with 10 bases remaining between them.

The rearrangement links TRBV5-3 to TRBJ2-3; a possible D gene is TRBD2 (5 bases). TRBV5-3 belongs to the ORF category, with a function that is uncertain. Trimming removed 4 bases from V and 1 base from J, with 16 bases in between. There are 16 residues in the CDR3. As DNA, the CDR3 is TGTGCCAGAAGCCTTACAGCGTGGGGAGGCACAGATACGCAGTATTTT. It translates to CARSLTAWGGTDTQYF.